A single sample is the source of the 15 T cell receptor beta chains below, sequenced in a study of T cell responses to AZD1222 COVID-19 vaccine. Repertoires were generated with immunoSEQ multiplex PCR, while TCRdb's copy carries only in-frame clones and drops some. The sample includes around 100,000 clones, about 89% of them seen just once. This material consisted of peripheral blood, taken 28 days after the second dose of the MenACWY control vaccine. The receptor set was obtained from an adult who received the MenACWY meningococcal vaccine as a control.

The rearrangement links TRBV30 to TRBJ1-2; D remains unclear. Trimming pared 2 bases from V and 7 bases from J, leaving 8 bases between. This CDR3 is built from 11 residues. Germline V CDR1 and CDR2: GTSNPN, SVGIG (reference sequence). CDR3 sequence reads: CAWSNSAGYTF. The CDR3 DNA reads TGTGCCTGGAGTAATTCCGCTGGCTACACCTTC.

The chain carries TRBV24-1 and TRBJ2-1, with 16 bases lining up with TRBD2. The CDR3 has 18 amino acids. With 3 bases clipped from V and 7 bases from J, the junction kept 8 bases outside the gene matches. Germline V CDR1 and CDR2: KGHDR, SFDVKD. CDR3 loop: CATSDPGTSGGALNEQFF. The CDR3 DNA reads as TGTGCCACCAGTGATCCGGGGACTAGCGGGGGGGCACTTAATGAGCAGTTCTTC.

The rearrangement joins TRBV5-6 to TRBJ2-3, with D perhaps TRBD2 (5 bases). The V and J ends lost 7 bases and 2 bases respectively, with 23 bases between them. Germline-derived CDR1 and CDR2 are SGHDT and YYEEEE. The CDR3 consists of 17 residues. CDR3 nucleotides: TGTGCCAGCCTAAACCTCCAATCGCCGGGGATCACAGATACGCAGTATTTT. Its protein product is CASLNLQSPGITDTQYF.

The chain employs TRBV5-6 and TRBJ2-3, with D tentatively TRBD2 (6 bases). The V gene's germline CDR1 is SGHDT and CDR2 YYEEEE. The ends were cut back, 7 bases at V and 1 base at J, with 13 bases in the middle. The CDR3 length is 14 residues. CDR3 loop: CASSARGGTDTQYF. The CDR3 DNA is TGTGCCAGCTCGGCGCGCGGGGGCACAGATACGCAGTATTTT.

V gene TRBV27 combines with J gene TRBJ2-7, with D unresolved. V shed 6 bases and J shed 7 bases, with 10 bases lying between them. The CDR3 is 11 residues long. Per the germline V gene, CDR1 is MNHEY and CDR2 is SMNVEV (reference sequence). Written as DNA, the CDR3 is TGTGCCAGCAGCCCCTCGAAAGAGCAGTACTTC. It translates to CASSPSKEQYF.

The chain employs TRBV7-6 and TRBJ1-3; D unclear. Germline CDR1 SGHVS, CDR2 FNYEAQ. V lost 0 bases to trimming and J lost 0 bases, with 15 bases between them. The CDR3 length is 18 residues. This chain's CDR3 is CASSLAMRGTGSGNTIYF. CDR3 DNA sequence: TGTGCCAGCAGCTTAGCGATGCGGGGAACGGGCTCTGGAAACACCATATATTTT.

The CDR3: CASSQVGGQNTGELFF. For the CDR3, the DNA is TGTGCCAGCAGCCAAGTGGGAGGGCAGAACACCGGGGAGCTGTTTTTT. The chain links TRBV4-2 to TRBJ2-2; TRBD2 agrees at 7 bases. V lost 1 base to trimming and J lost 1 base; unmatched junction nucleotides: 3. The CDR3 runs to 16 residues. CDR1 and CDR2 (germline): LGHNA, YNFKEQ.

The V and J genes are TRBV5-1 and TRBJ2-7, with 10 bases fitting TRBD1. V dropped 4 bases and J dropped 6; count of bases not matched to a gene: 16. Germline CDR1 reads SGHRS; CDR2 reads YFSETQ. CDR3 length: 17 residues. CDR3 nucleotide sequence: TGCGCCAGCAGCCTCCTTGCGGTTGAGACAGGGGGCGGCGAGCAGTACTTC. It encodes CASSLLAVETGGGEQYF.

V usage is TRBV7-8 and J usage is TRBJ1-4; tentatively, D is TRBD1 (5 bases). The germline V gene has CDR1 SGHVS and CDR2 FQNEAQ. The ends were cut back, 1 base at V and 8 bases at J, with 17 bases in the middle. This CDR3 has 16 amino acids. Here the CDR3 DNA reads TGTGCCAGCAGCTTAGAAGTGGGGTGGGGCCGGGAAAAACTGTTTTTT. Protein sequence: CASSLEVGWGREKLFF.

V usage is TRBV7-2 and J usage is TRBJ2-2; 8 nucleotides line up with TRBD1. The CDR3 spans 13 residues. The ends lost 8 bases at V and 4 bases at J; junction bases unmatched: 3. Germline CDR1 reads SGHTA; CDR2 reads FQGNSA. The CDR3 DNA reads TGTGCCAGCGGCAGGGGGCGCACCGGGGAGCTGTTTTTT. This translates into CASGRGRTGELFF.

The gene calls are TRBV4-1 and TRBJ2-1; TRBD1 matches 10 bases. The germline V gene encodes CDR1 MGHRA and CDR2 YSYEKL. The CDR3 extends over 16 amino acids. J gave up 4 bases and V 1 base, and 4 bases lay outside the gene matches. The CDR3 nucleotides are TGCGCCAGCAGCCAAGGTGACAGGGGGCGGTACAATGAGCAGTTCTTC. The encoded protein is CASSQGDRGRYNEQFF.

The V call is TRBV7-2, the J call TRBJ2-3; D remains unclear. CDR3 length: 15 residues. In germline, CDR1 is SGHTA, CDR2 FQGNSA. Trimming removed 2 bases at V and 4 bases at J, with 13 bases between. Here the CDR3 DNA reads TGTGCCAGCAGCTTAACGACGGGTAAGGCAGATACGCAGTATTTT. Translation gives CASSLTTGKADTQYF.

The chain links TRBV7-9 to TRBJ2-1, with TRBD2 as a possible D gene (5 bases). The CDR3 contains 14 residues. Trimming cost V 1 base and J 9 bases, with 13 bases left between them. CDR1 SEHNR and CDR2 FQNEAQ come from the germline V gene (reference sequence). For the CDR3, the DNA is TGTGCCAGCAGCTTAGTCCCGGGATCAATTGAGCAGTTCTTC. Protein: CASSLVPGSIEQFF. The whole variable domain, filled in from reference TRBV7-9 and TRBJ2-1, reads DTGVSQNPRHKITKRGQNVTFRCDPISEHNRLYWYRQTLGQGPEFLTYFQNEAQLEKSRLLSDRFSAERPKGSFSTLEIQRTEQGDSAMYLCASSLVPGSIEQFFGPGTRLTVL.

About this clone: Other DNA sequences in the same sample also yield this CDR3. The rearrangement joins TRBV6-5 to TRBJ1-4, with 8 bases identical to TRBD1. The CDR3 is 14 residues long. Per the germline V gene, CDR1 is MNHEY and CDR2 is SVGAGI. V lost 2 bases to trimming and J lost 7 bases; unmatched junction nucleotides: 3. The CDR3 DNA is TGTGCCAGCAGTTACGACAGGGGAAGTGAAAAACTGTTTTTT. Protein sequence: CASSYDRGSEKLFF.

The V gene is TRBV29-1, the J gene TRBJ2-5; tentatively, D is TRBD2 (5 bases). V dropped 4 bases and J dropped 4 bases, with 16 bases sitting between them. Germline CDR1 SQVTM, CDR2 ANQGSEA. The CDR3 is 14 residues long. CDR3 region: CSVAAAVEVETQYF. The CDR3 region has the DNA TGCAGCGTTGCTGCGGCGGTGGAGGTAGAGACCCAGTACTTC.